This T cell receptor (beta chain) was obtained from a study of blood T cell repertoires in COVID-19. Whole-study context: Specimens from acute and convalescent COVID-19 originated in the United States, Italy and Spain. The cDNA or gDNA used as material had been derived from T cells, B-cell-depleted T cells, or PBMCs.

Clinical history as reported by participants underpinned cohort assignment. Looked up from germline, CDR1 is DFQATT and CDR2 is SNEGSKA (reference sequence). Trimming took off 1 base at V and 5 bases at J, with 6 bases between the two ends. The CDR3 extends over 11 amino acids. In the original processing: By means of reference gene primer amplification, nucleated cell counts were estimated. Sequenced by immunoSEQ multiplex PCR; TCRdb stores in-frame clones only, minus some. V and J calls and clone size are as listed in that table; D and trimming were resolved from the DNA. The data contain about 220,000 clones, roughly 88% of them seen just once; the ten biggest clones take up 2% to 2.5%.

The sequencing sample was made of PBMCs or T cells enriched from blood (not recorded which). The genes are TRBV20-1 and TRBJ2-7; D is ambiguous. The origin of this receptor is a middle-aged woman with acute COVID-19. The CDR3 DNA is TGCAGTGCTAGAGTTGCGAACGAGCAGTACTTC. Its protein product is CSARVANEQYF.